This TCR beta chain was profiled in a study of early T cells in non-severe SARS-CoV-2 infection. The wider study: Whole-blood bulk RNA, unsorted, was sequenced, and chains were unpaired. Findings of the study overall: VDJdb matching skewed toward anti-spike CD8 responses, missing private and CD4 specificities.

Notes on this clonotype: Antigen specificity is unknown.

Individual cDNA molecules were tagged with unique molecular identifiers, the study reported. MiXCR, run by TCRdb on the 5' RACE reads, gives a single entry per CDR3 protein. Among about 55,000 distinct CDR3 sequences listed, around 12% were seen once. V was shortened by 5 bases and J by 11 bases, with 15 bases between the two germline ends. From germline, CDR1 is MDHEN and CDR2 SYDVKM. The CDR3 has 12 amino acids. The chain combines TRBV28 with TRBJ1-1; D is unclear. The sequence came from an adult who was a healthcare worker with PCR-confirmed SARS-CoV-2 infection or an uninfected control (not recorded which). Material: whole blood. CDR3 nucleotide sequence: TGTGCCAGCAGTCGTGAAAGGATCGGGGCTTTCTTT. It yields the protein CASSRERIGAFF.